This T cell receptor beta chain was sequenced in a study of blood T cell repertoires in COVID-19. Overall study context: The study drew acute and convalescent COVID-19 samples from the United States, Italy and Spain. T cells, B-cell-depleted T cells, or PBMCs supplied cDNA or gDNA.

The authors' processing: Amplifying reference gene primers gave estimates of nucleated cell counts. TCRdb's copy holds only in-frame clones and misses some; the assay was immunoSEQ multiplex PCR. V, J and clone size are taken as reported in that table, and D and trimming were inferred from the DNA itself. The sample contains about 440,000 clones, approximately 90% of which appear only once. A word on this clone: This sample includes further DNA sequences coding for the same CDR3.

The CDR3 has 14 amino acids. V gave up 1 base and J gave up 2 bases, with 7 bases separating them. CDR1 is SGHRS and CDR2 is YFSETQ in the germline V gene. V and J are TRBV5-1 and TRBJ1-5; a possible D gene is TRBD1 (5 bases). This receptor was identified in a woman aged 25-40 years with acute or convalescent COVID-19. Sequences were obtained from peripheral blood. CDR3 protein: CASSLQGGNQPQHF. CDR3 in DNA: TGCGCCAGCAGCTTGCAAGGGGGCAATCAGCCCCAGCATTTT.